Listed below are T cell receptor beta chains from one sample, sequenced in a study of blood T cells in healthy people across ages. TCRdb re-called the 5' RACE reads through MiXCR, storing one row per CDR3 protein. The sample includes roughly 1,000,000 distinct CDR3 sequences, around 25% of them seen just once. This same sample was also part of a study on T cells of mothers and their children.

The specimen sequenced was blood. These receptors came from a girl aged 2 to 10 in good health. CDR3s include the opening cysteine and the closing phenylalanine or tryptophan. The D gene is left open where the match is weak. Clone size is stated in some rows and not others, as once, few, many or a class when expanded.

d_gene,v_gene,j_gene,abundance,CDR3aa,CDR3nt
NA,TRBV4-3,TRBJ2-3,NA,CASSQDKLEDTQYF,TGCGCCAGCAGCCAAGACAAACTGGAAGATACGCAGTATTTT
TRBD2,TRBV20-1,TRBJ2-3,few,CSGLAGHTDTQYF,TGCAGTGGGCTAGCGGGCCACACAGATACGCAGTATTTT
NA,TRBV4-1,TRBJ2-5,NA,CASSQVEGTETQYF,TGCGCCAGCAGCCAAGTTGAAGGGACGGAGACCCAGTACTTC
TRBD2,TRBV4-1,TRBJ2-3,few,CASSQEPLAGGGVADTQYF,TGCGCCAGCAGCCAAGAGCCACTAGCGGGAGGTGGGGTAGCGGATACGCAGTATTTT
NA,TRBV7-8,TRBJ2-5,few,CASSLWMREVPETQYF,TGTGCCAGCAGCTTATGGATGCGAGAAGTCCCAGAGACCCAGTACTTC
NA,TRBV2,TRBJ2-6,NA,CASSEVSGLSGANVLTF,TGTGCCAGCAGTGAGGTTAGCGGACTCTCTGGGGCCAACGTCCTGACTTTC
NA,TRBV7-9,TRBJ1-5,few,CASSLGEDTQHF,TGTGCCAGCAGCTTGGGGGAGGATACCCAGCATTTT
TRBD1,TRBV27,TRBJ1-1,few,CASSLGSGQGVYTEAFF,TGTGCCAGCAGTTTAGGATCAGGACAGGGGGTGTACACTGAAGCTTTCTTT
NA,TRBV6-2/TRBV6-3,TRBJ2-1,NA,CASSYPGVSGEQFF,TGTGCCAGCAGTTACCCGGGTGTTAGCGGCGAGCAGTTCTTC
NA,TRBV29-1,TRBJ1-2,few,CSVNNRDGYTF,TGCAGCGTTAATAACAGGGACGGCTACACCTTC
NA,TRBV6-4,TRBJ2-3,few,CASKGPVTDTQYF,TGTGCCAGCAAGGGACCGGTCACAGATACGCAGTATTTT
NA,TRBV15,TRBJ1-4,NA,CATSSINNAGENEKLFF,TGTGCCACCAGCAGTATAAATAACGCTGGGGAGAATGAAAAACTGTTTTTT
TRBD1,TRBV29-1,TRBJ1-2,few,CSVSGTGKGGYTF,TGCAGCGTGTCCGGGACAGGCAAAGGTGGCTACACCTTC
NA,TRBV18,TRBJ2-5,few,CASSLTPSQETQYF,TGTGCCAGCTCACTCACCCCCTCTCAAGAGACCCAGTACTTC
TRBD2,TRBV6-5,TRBJ2-3,few,CASSYSKPGLAVDTQYF,TGTGCCAGCAGTTACTCAAAACCGGGACTAGCGGTAGATACGCAGTATTTT
TRBD2,TRBV7-7,TRBJ2-5,NA,CASSLVRPVYGGGQETQYF,TGTGCTAGCAGCTTAGTGAGACCCGTTTACGGCGGGGGACAAGAGACCCAGTACTTC
TRBD2,TRBV6-1,TRBJ2-5,NA,CASRDKGGHGLAGGQETQYF,TGTGCCAGCAGGGACAAGGGAGGTCACGGACTAGCGGGGGGCCAAGAGACCCAGTACTTC
NA,TRBV9,TRBJ1-6,NA,CASSVSGTPLHF,TGTGCCAGCAGCGTGTCCGGGACACCCCTCCACTTT
NA,TRBV4-1,TRBJ1-5,NA,CASSQEVGVSNQPQHF,TGCGCCAGCAGCCAAGAGGTGGGGGTCAGCAATCAGCCCCAGCATTTT
TRBD1,TRBV29-1,TRBJ2-5,once,CSVSVGQGAETQYF,TGCAGCGTTTCCGTAGGACAGGGAGCAGAGACCCAGTACTTC
NA,TRBV20-1,TRBJ2-3,NA,CSARDPTGTYRPDTQYF,TGCAGTGCTAGAGACCCTACCGGGACTTACCGTCCAGATACGCAGTATTTT
NA,TRBV20-1,TRBJ2-7,many,CSAETGEGSGYEQYF,TGCAGTGCGGAGACAGGGGAGGGATCTGGGTACGAGCAGTACTTC
NA,TRBV3-1,TRBJ1-6,NA,CASRDLIGPLHF,TGTGCCAGCAGGGACCTAATCGGACCCCTCCACTTT
TRBD2,TRBV13,TRBJ2-1,NA,CASSPTIAGGPQINEQFF,TGTGCCAGCAGCCCAACGATAGCGGGAGGTCCCCAAATCAATGAGCAGTTCTTC
NA,TRBV7-9,TRBJ2-3,NA,CASSPPRIGQPGRAQYF,TGTGCCAGCAGCCCACCACGTATAGGACAGCCCGGCAGGGCGCAGTATTTT
NA,TRBV20-1,TRBJ2-3,few,CSARDPLASADTQYF,TGCAGTGCTAGAGACCCGCTGGCAAGCGCAGATACGCAGTATTTT
TRBD1,TRBV11-3,TRBJ2-5,NA,CASSFGQGEDTQYF,TGTGCCAGCAGCTTTGGACAGGGGGAAGACACCCAGTACTTC
NA,TRBV29-1,TRBJ1-4,NA,CSVEGDGDEKLFF,TGCAGCGTTGAAGGGGATGGGGATGAAAAACTGTTTTTT
NA,TRBV28,TRBJ2-1,NA,CASSPVAAPSYNEQFF,TGTGCCAGCAGTCCCGTAGCGGCCCCCTCCTACAATGAGCAGTTCTTC
NA,TRBV28,TRBJ1-2,NA,CASSYPDGNYGYTF,TGTGCCAGCAGCTACCCCGACGGGAACTATGGCTACACCTTC
NA,TRBV5-1,TRBJ2-1,many,CASSPLGYNEQFF,TGCGCCAGCAGCCCCTTGGGTTACAATGAGCAGTTCTTC
NA,TRBV12-3/TRBV12-4,TRBJ2-1,few,CASSFGLLAEQFF,TGTGCCAGCAGTTTTGGCCTTTTGGCTGAGCAGTTCTTC
NA,TRBV20-1,TRBJ2-1,few,CSAFQEFPYNEQFF,TGCAGTGCTTTTCAGGAGTTCCCCTACAATGAGCAGTTCTTC
TRBD1,TRBV4-3,TRBJ2-2,NA,CASSQDRGQAGELFF,TGCGCCAGCAGCCAAGACCGGGGACAGGCCGGGGAGCTGTTTTTT
NA,TRBV7-9,TRBJ2-7,few,CASRGSSSYEQYF,TGTGCCAGCAGAGGGAGTTCCTCCTACGAGCAGTACTTC
NA,TRBV29-1,TRBJ2-1,few,CSARTSGEQFF,TGCAGCGCCCGTACTTCGGGTGAGCAGTTCTTC
TRBD2,TRBV11-1,TRBJ2-5,NA,CAFRTSGPGWETQYF,TGTGCCTTCCGGACTAGCGGACCGGGATGGGAGACCCAGTACTTC
NA,TRBV29-1,TRBJ2-5,few,CSTRAEETQYF,TGCAGCACACGTGCGGAAGAGACCCAGTACTTC
TRBD2,TRBV20-1,TRBJ2-7,few,CSATASGYEQYF,TGCAGTGCTACAGCTAGCGGCTACGAGCAGTACTTC
TRBD1,TRBV12-5,TRBJ1-1,few,CASGLVGDRRNTEAFF,TGTGCTAGTGGTTTGGTTGGGGACAGACGGAACACTGAAGCTTTCTTT
TRBD1,TRBV10-3,TRBJ2-5,NA,CAISQTGGQETQYF,TGTGCCATCAGCCAAACAGGGGGCCAAGAGACCCAGTACTTC
TRBD2,TRBV7-8,TRBJ2-1,NA,CASTHQTSGVYNEQFF,TGTGCCAGCACCCACCAAACTAGCGGCGTTTACAATGAGCAGTTCTTC
TRBD2,TRBV2,TRBJ2-1,few,CASRATSGADNEQFF,TGTGCCAGCAGAGCTACTAGCGGGGCTGACAATGAGCAGTTCTTC
TRBD1,TRBV2,TRBJ1-2,NA,CASSEAPGWRTGGTF,TGTGCCAGCAGTGAGGCACCGGGGTGGAGGACAGGTGGCACCTTC
NA,TRBV7-6,TRBJ1-1,few,CASSTPLDGSGTEAFF,TGTGCCAGCAGCACACCACTCGATGGCAGCGGCACTGAAGCTTTCTTT
NA,TRBV6-5,TRBJ2-5,few,CASSYSSLRRDQETQYF,TGTGCCAGCAGTTACTCAAGTTTACGGAGGGACCAAGAGACCCAGTACTTC
NA,TRBV6-2/TRBV6-3,TRBJ2-7,NA,CASSWAGAYEQYF,TGTGCCAGCAGTTGGGCAGGGGCCTACGAGCAGTACTTC
TRBD1,TRBV7-9,TRBJ1-4,NA,CASSHQTGGLIF,TGTGCCAGCAGCCATCAAACAGGGGGCTTGATATTT
TRBD2,TRBV12-3/TRBV12-4,TRBJ2-1,NA,CASSSPSGNEQFF,TGTGCCAGCAGTTCGCCTAGCGGAAATGAGCAGTTCTTC
NA,TRBV5-6,TRBJ1-1,NA,CASSLGAGDRTEAFF,TGTGCCAGCAGCTTGGGGGCAGGGGATAGGACTGAAGCTTTCTTT
NA,TRBV20-1,TRBJ1-2,few,CSVGGEDGYTF,TGCAGTGTAGGTGGCGAGGATGGCTACACCTTC
NA,TRBV29-1,TRBJ1-1,few,CSVDGRFDTEAFF,TGCAGCGTTGATGGCAGGTTCGACACTGAAGCTTTCTTT
NA,TRBV5-1,TRBJ2-1,NA,CASANEGGSYNEQFF,TGCGCCAGTGCCAACGAGGGTGGGTCCTACAATGAGCAGTTCTTC
NA,TRBV5-6,TRBJ1-1,few,CASSLAGEGDTEAFF,TGTGCCAGCAGCTTGGCCGGGGAAGGGGACACTGAAGCTTTCTTT